The 30 T cell receptor beta chains in this list originate from one sample, sequenced in a study of cytomegalovirus exposure and HLA in healthy donors. 60 Vbeta and 13 Jbeta primers were used in PCR. Profiled with immunoSEQ multiplex PCR; TCRdb holds only in-frame clones, not every one. The table lists 140,000 or so clones, about 80% of them singletons, with 4.5% to 5.5% in the top ten. Sequences were obtained from PBMCs. The receptors shown here come from a man aged 35 to 55 in good health and CMV-seronegative.

The genes are TRBV11-3 and TRBJ1-5; D unresolved. There are 14 residues in the CDR3. Germline V gene data show CDR1 as SGHNT and CDR2 as YENEEA. The germline V and J ends were trimmed by 5 bases and 5 bases, with 13 bases remaining between them. The DNA for the CDR3 is TGTGCCAGCAGCCCCCGTCTGGGCGATCAGCCCCAGCATTTT. It codes for CASSPRLGDQPQHF. The variable domain in full, with the rest retrieved from reference TRBV11-3 and TRBJ1-5, is EAGVVQSPRYKIIEKKQPVAFWCNPISGHNTLYWYLQNLGQGPELLIRYENEEAVDDSQLPKDRFSAERLKGVDSTLKIQPAELGDSAVYLCASSPRLGDQPQHFGDGTRLSIL.

V usage is TRBV11-2 and J usage is TRBJ2-4; D possibly corresponds to TRBD2 (6 bases). The CDR3 consists of 15 residues. Germline V gene sequence: CDR1 SGHAT, CDR2 FQNNGV. V lost 3 bases, J lost 8 bases, and 17 bases lay in between. The CDR3 spells CASSFPGTGEDIQYF. CDR3 bases: TGTGCCAGCAGCTTCCCCGGGACGGGAGAGGACATTCAGTACTTC. The full variable domain, rest sourced from reference TRBV11-2 and TRBJ2-4, is EAGVAQSPRYKIIEKRQSVAFWCNPISGHATLYWYQQILGQGPKLLIQFQNNGVVDDSQLPKDRFSAERLKGVDSTLKIQPAKLEDSAVYLCASSFPGTGEDIQYFGAGTRLSVL.

The J gene is TRBJ2-1, the V gene TRBV6-1, with 14 bases that match TRBD2. The J segment lost 7 bases and the V segment lost 2 bases, leaving 10 bases of the junction unmatched. This CDR3 comprises 18 residues. Looked up from germline, CDR1 is MNHNS and CDR2 is SASEGT. The chain's CDR3 is CASSERNRGLAGANEQFF. In DNA, the CDR3 is TGTGCCAGCAGTGAAAGGAATCGGGGACTAGCGGGGGCGAATGAGCAGTTCTTC.

CDR3 in amino acids: CASSTRRQGVEQYF. In DNA, the CDR3 is TGTGCCAGTAGTACCCGCCGACAGGGGGTCGAGCAGTACTTC. The chain recombines TRBV19 with TRBJ2-7, with 9 bases aligning to TRBD1. J was trimmed by 6 bases and V by 4 bases; bases with no gene match: 7. Per the germline V gene, CDR1 is LNHDA and CDR2 is SQIVND (reference sequence). The CDR3 is 14 residues long.

This clone was recorded a few times. CDR3 residues: CASSPPRGGGETQYF. The CDR3 coding sequence is TGTGCCAGCTCCCCCCCCCGGGGAGGGGGGGAGACCCAGTACTTC. The V gene is TRBV18, the J gene TRBJ2-5; tentative D call: TRBD2 (7 bases). V lost 6 bases to trimming and J lost 5 bases, with 19 bases between them. Germline lookup yields CDR1 KGHSH and CDR2 LQKENI. This CDR3 is built from 15 residues.

The rearrangement uses TRBV4-1 and TRBJ2-3; TRBD2 matches 9 bases. CDR1 and CDR2 (germline): MGHRA, YSYEKL. V lost 0 bases, J lost 2 bases, and 9 bases stayed unmatched. The length of the CDR3 is 18 residues. For the CDR3, the DNA is TGCGCCAGCAGCCAAGAGAGAGATAGCGGGGGCCCCACAGATACGCAGTATTTT. Translating gives CASSQERDSGGPTDTQYF.

This chain links TRBV9 with TRBJ2-3, with a tentative D call TRBD2 (5 bases). Trimming cost V 0 bases and J 6 bases, with 14 bases left between them. Germline CDR1 SGDLS, CDR2 YYNGEE. CDR3 length: 15 residues. CDR3 residues: CASSVAEGVYDTQYF. The DNA for the CDR3 is TGTGCCAGCAGCGTAGCTGAGGGAGTGTACGATACGCAGTATTTT.

V usage is TRBV29-1 and J usage is TRBJ1-4, with D tentatively TRBD1 (6 bases). V was clipped by 7 bases and J by 3 bases, with 12 bases between them. CDR1 and CDR2 from the germline V gene are SQVTM and ANQGSEA. The CDR3 extends over 13 amino acids. CDR3 in DNA: TGCAGCGCAGGGGAGAGAGCTAATGAAAAACTGTTTTTT. Translation: CSAGERANEKLFF.

The rearrangement joins TRBV7-2 to TRBJ1-4; D may be TRBD1 (6 bases). V shed 5 bases and J shed 9 bases, with 13 bases lying between them. Germline V lookup: CDR1 SGHTA, CDR2 FQGNSA. CDR3 length: 13 amino acids. The CDR3 DNA reads as TGTGCCAGCAGCCTAAATGGGGGCCAAAAACTGTTTTTT. It is translated as CASSLNGGQKLFF.

A single count supports this clone. The V and J genes are TRBV13 and TRBJ2-5; 8 nucleotides align to TRBD1. The CDR3 is made up of 14 amino acids. Germline V gives CDR1 PRHDT, CDR2 FYEKMQ (reference sequence). V shed 4 bases and J 7 bases; nucleotides not matched to a gene: 8. CDR3: CASSSRQGKGTQYF. The CDR3 bases are TGTGCCAGCAGCTCGAGACAGGGGAAAGGGACCCAGTACTTC.

The V gene is TRBV29-1, the J gene TRBJ2-1; D perhaps matches TRBD2 (6 bases). Germline V gene data show CDR1 as SQVTM and CDR2 as ANQGSEA. This CDR3 comprises 12 residues. V gave up 7 bases and J gave up 7 bases, with 14 bases separating them. DNA of the CDR3: TGCAGCGAACGAGCGGGTCTTAATGAGCAGTTCTTC. Its translation: CSERAGLNEQFF.

The chain has TRBV27 and TRBJ1-2; unclear D gene. The V gene lost 5 bases and the J gene lost 1 base, with 23 bases spanning the gap. Germline-derived CDR1 and CDR2 are MNHEY and SMNVEV (reference sequence). The CDR3 contains 18 residues. CDR3 residues: CASSLSAPLVPNNYGYTF. DNA for the CDR3: TGTGCCAGCAGTCTAAGCGCCCCCCTGGTCCCGAATAACTATGGCTACACCTTC.

This rearrangement joins TRBV29-1 to TRBJ2-7, with TRBD2 as a possible D gene (5 bases). The length of the CDR3 is 12 residues. Germline CDR1 and CDR2: SQVTM and ANQGSEA. V dropped 6 bases and J dropped 0 bases, with 9 bases sitting between them. CDR3 amino acids: CSVREISYEQYF. In DNA form, the CDR3 reads TGCAGCGTAAGGGAGATCTCCTACGAGCAGTACTTC.

This clone came up a few times. The genes are TRBV5-6 and TRBJ2-1; a possible D gene is TRBD1 (6 bases). The CDR3 sequence is 15 residues long. V was cut by 4 bases and J by 4 bases, with 15 bases left in between. Germline CDR1 is SGHDT and CDR2 is YYEEEE. This CDR3 is CASSILGTLYNEQFF. In nucleotides, the CDR3 is TGTGCCAGCAGCATTTTGGGGACACTGTACAATGAGCAGTTCTTC.

This chain links TRBV6-5 with TRBJ1-6; 7 positions agree with TRBD1. With 8 bases clipped from V and 9 bases from J, the junction kept 7 bases outside the gene matches. The germline gives CDR1 MNHEY, CDR2 SVGAGI. This CDR3 has 13 amino acids. CDR3 sequence: CASRTQGPSPLHF. CDR3 in DNA: TGTGCCAGCCGTACACAGGGGCCTTCACCCCTCCACTTT.

This clone turned up a few times. The J gene is TRBJ2-6, the V gene TRBV27, with D unclear. Per the germline V gene, CDR1 is MNHEY and CDR2 is SMNVEV (reference sequence). V shed 5 bases and J shed 0 bases, with 11 bases lying between them. CDR3 size: 16 residues. CDR3 residues: CASSSIEFSGANVLTF. The CDR3 DNA is TGTGCCAGCAGTAGCATCGAGTTCTCTGGGGCCAACGTCCTGACTTTC. The full variable domain, rest sourced from reference TRBV27 and TRBJ2-6, is EAQVTQNPRYLITVTGKKLTVTCSQNMNHEYMSWYRQDPGLGLRQIYYSMNVEVTDKGDVPEGYKVSRKEKRNFPLILESPSPNQTSLYFCASSSIEFSGANVLTFGAGSRLTVL.

The chain has TRBV27 and TRBJ1-5, with D unresolved. In germline, CDR1 is MNHEY, CDR2 SMNVEV (reference sequence). The CDR3 length is 13 residues. V dropped 5 bases and J dropped 1 base, with 6 bases sitting between them. In DNA form, the CDR3 reads TGTGCCAGCAGTGTCAGGAGCAATCAGCCCCAGCATTTT. Translated, it gives CASSVRSNQPQHF.

Comments on this clone: A read error may account for a junction end that differs from germline. The same CDR3 is also encoded by other DNA sequences in this sample. The J gene is TRBJ1-6, the V gene TRBV2; TRBD1 might be the D (5 bases). The CDR3 contains 15 residues. Germline V CDR1 and CDR2: SNHLY, FYNNEI. The CDR3, as DNA: TGTGCCAGCAGTGATAATGTAGGGGTTAATTCCCCCCTCCACTTT. Translation gives CASSDNVGVNSPLHF.

The chain combines TRBV11-3 with TRBJ2-2; the D gene is possibly TRBD2 (6 bases). Between the trimmed V and J ends, which lost 6 bases and 7 bases, there was a span of 9 bases. The CDR3 totals 12 residues. Germline V gene data show CDR1 as SGHNT and CDR2 as YENEEA. As DNA, the CDR3 is TGTGCCAGCAGGGGGGGAATCGGGGAGCTGTTTTTT. This gives the protein CASRGGIGELFF.

The chain joins TRBV14 to TRBJ2-7; TRBD1 matches at 8 bases. V shed 3 bases, J shed 4 bases, and the junction held 5 bases outside the gene matches. Germline CDR1 and CDR2: SGHDN and FVKESK. This CDR3 region has 14 residues. CDR3 DNA: TGTGCCAGCAGCCACACAGGGGGAAATTACGAGCAGTACTTC. This codes for CASSHTGGNYEQYF.

This sequence joins TRBV29-1 and TRBJ2-5; D not certain. The CDR3 sequence is 12 residues long. Germline V gene data show CDR1 as SQVTM and CDR2 as ANQGSEA. V dropped 4 bases and J dropped 3 bases, with 9 bases sitting between them. The CDR3 nucleotides are TGCAGCGTTGTTGTGGGCGAAGAGACCCAGTACTTC. This translates into CSVVVGEETQYF.

This rearrangement joins TRBV28 to TRBJ1-5; 9 bases match TRBD1. Germline trimming cut 6 bases from V and 4 bases from J; bases unmatched to any gene: 4. The length of the CDR3 is 14 residues. CDR1 and CDR2 (germline): MDHEN, SYDVKM. The CDR3 here is CASRETGGNQPQHF. CDR3 bases: TGTGCCAGCAGGGAGACAGGGGGTAATCAGCCCCAGCATTTT.

The V and J genes are TRBV7-9 and TRBJ1-2; 12 nucleotides agree with TRBD1. Germline V gives CDR1 SEHNR, CDR2 FQNEAQ (reference sequence). Trimming cost V 8 bases and J 7 bases; bases outside gene matches: 11. The CDR3 consists of 15 residues. CDR3 nucleotide sequence: TGTGCCAGCGCCGGGACAGGGGGCGAACACGGTGGCTACACCTTC. Translated: CASAGTGGEHGGYTF.

This clone was found a few times. The V gene is TRBV5-1, the J gene TRBJ1-4; weak D call: TRBD1 (5 bases). Germline V gives CDR1 SGHRS, CDR2 YFSETQ. Trimming removed 4 bases from V and 6 bases from J, with 13 bases in between. The CDR3 is 14 amino acids. For the CDR3, the DNA is TGCGCCAGCAGCCGTTCCGGGACTGATGAAAAACTGTTTTTT. Protein product: CASSRSGTDEKLFF. Together with reference TRBV5-1 and TRBJ1-4, the CDR3 gives the full variable domain: KAGVTQTPRYLIKTRGQQVTLSCSPISGHRSVSWYQQTPGQGLQFLFEYFSETQRNKGNFPGRFSGRQFSNSRSEMNVSTLELGDSALYLCASSRSGTDEKLFFGSGTQLSVL.

V usage is TRBV28 and J usage is TRBJ1-4; the match to TRBD1 covers 7 bases. This CDR3 comprises 16 residues. The ends lost 2 bases at V and 6 bases at J; junction bases unmatched: 9. From germline, CDR1 is MDHEN and CDR2 SYDVKM. CDR3 in DNA: TGTGCCAGCAGTTTAATAGGGGGCGCGAGATATGAAAAACTGTTTTTT. Translation gives CASSLIGGARYEKLFF.

This chain joins TRBV27 and TRBJ2-2; maybe TRBD2 (6 bases). The germline V gene has CDR1 MNHEY and CDR2 SMNVEV (reference sequence). V was pared by 3 bases and J by 2 bases, with 7 bases between. The CDR3 covers 14 residues. In nucleotides, the CDR3 is TGTGCCAGCAGTTTGGACTACAACACCGGGGAGCTGTTTTTT. It translates to CASSLDYNTGELFF.

The rearrangement joins TRBV15 to TRBJ1-4; no clear D. Per germline, CDR1 LNHNV and CDR2 YYDKDF (reference sequence). The CDR3 sequence is 14 residues long. V lost 0 bases and J lost 8, with 10 bases in between. CDR3 protein: CATSRDQGEEKLFF. CDR3 bases: TGTGCCACCAGCAGAGACCAAGGAGAGGAAAAACTGTTTTTT.

This clone was picked up a small number of times. V is TRBV6-1 and J is TRBJ2-3; 8 bases agree with TRBD2. With V trimmed by 2 bases and J by 0 bases, 10 bases remained unmatched. The CDR3 is 18 residues long. The germline V gene has CDR1 MNHNS and CDR2 SASEGT. The CDR3 is CASSETGGAPYSTDTQYF. The DNA for the CDR3 is TGTGCCAGCAGTGAAACCGGGGGGGCTCCCTATAGCACAGATACGCAGTATTTT.

The V call is TRBV6-1, the J call TRBJ1-3; 7 bases fit TRBD1. J gave up 8 bases and V 8 bases, and 6 bases lay outside the gene matches. The CDR3 spans 12 residues. The germline gives CDR1 MNHNS, CDR2 SASEGT. The CDR3 coding sequence is TGTGCCAGCTTGGACAGGACATACACCATATATTTT. This codes for CASLDRTYTIYF.

Concerning this clone: The same CDR3 is also encoded by other DNA sequences in this sample. The chain couples TRBV19 to TRBJ2-2, with TRBD1 identical over 12 bases. The ends lost 5 bases at V and 2 bases at J; junction bases unmatched: 3. The CDR3 is made up of 16 amino acids. CDR1 and CDR2 (germline): LNHDA, SQIVND (reference sequence). CDR3 residues: CASSPGQGANTGELFF. The CDR3 DNA sequence: TGTGCCAGTAGTCCGGGACAGGGGGCAAACACCGGGGAGCTGTTTTTT.